A single sample is the source of the 15 T cell receptor beta chains below, sequenced in a study of regulatory T cells in long-lasting Graves disease. Combining iRepertoire HTBI primers with Arm-PCR of CDR3 regions, the authors built TCR beta libraries. TCRdb re-called the multiplex PCR reads through MiXCR, storing one row per CDR3 protein. There are hundreds of thousands of distinct CDR3 sequences in the sample; around 16% occur only once, and roughly 8% lies in the top ten. This sample's time point: newly diagnosed GD, antithyroid drugs for less than 3 months. Following extraction of RNA from PBMCs, that RNA was used to make the TCR library. These same data were also listed under a study on T cells in Graves' hyperthyroidism and ophthalmopathy.

The specimen was peripheral blood mononuclear cells (PBMCs), collected at new diagnosis, from a patient treated with antithyroid drugs. The receptors derive from a woman aged 40-49 years with Graves disease.

This clonotype was seen repeatedly, ten times or more. The chain has TRBV9 and TRBJ2-5; D perhaps matches TRBD2 (6 bases). The germline V gene encodes CDR1 SGDLS and CDR2 YYNGEE. Trimming cost V 0 bases and J 5 bases, with 11 bases left between them. The CDR3 has 14 residues. Here the CDR3 DNA reads TGTGCCAGCAGCGTAGCGGGAGTCAGGGAGACCCAGTACTTC. This gives the protein CASSVAGVRETQYF.

Ten or more counts support this clonotype. V gene TRBV12-3 or TRBV12-4 combines with J gene TRBJ2-1; D perhaps matches TRBD2 (6 bases). This CDR3 has 14 amino acids. V was shortened by 8 bases and J by 3 bases, with 14 bases between the two germline ends. The CDR3 DNA sequence: TGTGCCAGCGATGGGGGGAAGGACTACAATGAGCAGTTCTTC. It translates to CASDGGKDYNEQFF.

This clonotype has ten or more counts. The chain carries TRBV6-2 or TRBV6-3 and TRBJ1-2; possibly TRBD1 for D (6 bases). The CDR3 is made up of 14 amino acids. Deletions cut 0 bases from V and 3 bases from J, with 8 bases between. Germline loops: CDR1 MNHEY, CDR2 SVGEGT. Written as DNA, the CDR3 is TGTGCCAGCAGTTACTCGGGGGGCGACTATGGCTACACCTTC. Translation gives CASSYSGGDYGYTF.

This clonotype turned up a few times. V is TRBV9 and J is TRBJ1-1; D is possibly TRBD1 (6 bases). Germline V CDR1 and CDR2: SGDLS, YYNGEE. Trimming shortened V by 3 bases and J by 1 base, and 13 bases separated the two germline ends. The CDR3 sequence is 15 residues long. CDR3 bases: TGTGCCAGCAGCGGGGGGGGACATCCGAACACTGAAGCTTTCTTT. This gives the protein CASSGGGHPNTEAFF.

The chain couples TRBV4-3 to TRBJ1-3; D may be TRBD1 (5 bases). The germline CDR1 and CDR2 sequences are LGHNA and YSLEER. The germline V and J ends were trimmed by 4 bases and 0 bases, with 16 bases remaining between them. This CDR3 has 17 residues. The CDR3 protein is CASSLQKTGASGNTIYF. CDR3 sequence (DNA): TGCGCCAGCAGCCTACAAAAGACCGGGGCCTCTGGAAACACCATATATTTT.

This chain connects TRBV24-1 to TRBJ1-1; TRBD1 agrees at 7 bases. Trimming took 7 bases from V and 4 from J; bases not matched to a gene: 5. The CDR3 has 13 residues. The V gene's germline CDR1 is KGHDR and CDR2 SFDVKD. The CDR3 protein is CATRLGTATEAFF. CDR3 bases: TGTGCCACCAGGCTGGGGACAGCCACTGAAGCTTTCTTT.

This clonotype was seen more than once but under ten times. The J gene is TRBJ2-3, the V gene TRBV20-1; D unresolved. The CDR3 is 11 residues long. Between the trimmed V and J ends, which lost 7 bases and 8 bases, there was a span of 13 bases. CDR1 is DFQATT, CDR2 SNEGSKA, per germline (reference sequence). CDR3 in DNA: TGCAGTGGACGTTTGATGGGTACGCAGTATTTT. Translation: CSGRLMGTQYF.

The V call is TRBV19, the J call TRBJ1-5; 7 bases agree with TRBD1. Germline V gene sequence: CDR1 LNHDA, CDR2 SQIVND (reference sequence). Losses at the gene ends were 8 bases for V and 11 bases for J; bases not matched to a gene: 18. This CDR3 is 15 amino acids long. This CDR3 is CASGWTGSGWEAQHF. The CDR3 nucleotides read TGTGCCAGTGGTTGGACAGGCTCCGGGTGGGAGGCCCAGCATTTT.

This clonotype was found many times. This rearrangement joins TRBV28 to TRBJ2-7; D unclear. The CDR3 contains 14 residues. V was shortened by 2 bases and J by 6 bases, with 14 bases between the two germline ends. Germline CDR1 is MDHEN and CDR2 is SYDVKM. The CDR3 DNA reads TGTGCCAGCAGTTTACCCTTAAACTACGTCGAGCAGTACTTC. Its translation is CASSLPLNYVEQYF.

J is TRBJ2-3 and V is TRBV12-3 or TRBV12-4, with 8 bases identical to TRBD2. The CDR3 has 18 amino acids. V was pared by 3 bases and J by 11 bases, with 22 bases of the junction left unmatched. The CDR3 DNA sequence: TGTGCCAGCAGTTTTTGGGCGGGAGGAAGACCTAGCACAGGTAAGCAGTATTTT. Its protein is CASSFWAGGRPSTGKQYF.

The V call is TRBV5-1, the J call TRBJ2-7; TRBD2 aligns across 8 bases. Per germline, CDR1 SGHRS and CDR2 YFSETQ. The CDR3 is 15 residues long. V shed 4 bases and J 3 bases; nucleotides not matched to a gene: 9. This CDR3 reads CASSPRGLALYEQYF. For the CDR3, the DNA is TGCGCCAGCAGCCCCCGCGGACTAGCCCTCTACGAGCAGTACTTC.

This clonotype was observed at least ten times. The V gene is TRBV20-1, the J gene TRBJ2-1; possibly TRBD2 for D (5 bases). Germline values: CDR1 DFQATT, CDR2 SNEGSKA (reference sequence). The CDR3 is 12 amino acids. Trimming left V 2 bases short and J 12 bases short, with 14 bases between. CDR3 sequence (DNA): TGCAGTGCTAGATACTCTAGCTGGGGGCAGTTCTTC. This translates into CSARYSSWGQFF.

This clonotype was seen a handful of times. This sequence joins TRBV6-2 or TRBV6-3 and TRBJ1-2; D is ambiguous. Between the trimmed V and J ends, which lost 2 bases and 4 bases, there was a span of 11 bases. Germline V gene sequence: CDR1 MNHEY, CDR2 SVGEGT. CDR3 length equals 14 residues. The CDR3 DNA sequence: TGTGCCAGCAGTTACGGGCCGGGAACCTATGGCTACACCTTC. Translation: CASSYGPGTYGYTF.

This clonotype has ten or more counts. The genes are TRBV19 and TRBJ2-2; 9 nucleotides agree with TRBD2. V shed 8 bases, J shed 4 bases, and the junction held 8 bases outside the gene matches. The CDR3 is made up of 15 amino acids. The germline CDR1 and CDR2 sequences are LNHDA and SQIVND (reference sequence). The CDR3 loop reads CASCLAGVGTGELFF. The CDR3 DNA follows: TGTGCCAGTTGCTTAGCGGGAGTTGGCACCGGGGAGCTGTTTTTT.

The chain couples TRBV7-9 to TRBJ2-1; 7 nucleotides line up with TRBD1. This CDR3 has 15 amino acids. Germline V gene sequence: CDR1 SEHNR, CDR2 FQNEAQ (reference sequence). The trim removed 5 bases at V and 5 bases at J, leaving 9 bases unmatched. The CDR3 loop reads CASSPTGTEHNEQFF. The CDR3 DNA sequence: TGTGCCAGCAGCCCCACCGGGACAGAACACAATGAGCAGTTCTTC.